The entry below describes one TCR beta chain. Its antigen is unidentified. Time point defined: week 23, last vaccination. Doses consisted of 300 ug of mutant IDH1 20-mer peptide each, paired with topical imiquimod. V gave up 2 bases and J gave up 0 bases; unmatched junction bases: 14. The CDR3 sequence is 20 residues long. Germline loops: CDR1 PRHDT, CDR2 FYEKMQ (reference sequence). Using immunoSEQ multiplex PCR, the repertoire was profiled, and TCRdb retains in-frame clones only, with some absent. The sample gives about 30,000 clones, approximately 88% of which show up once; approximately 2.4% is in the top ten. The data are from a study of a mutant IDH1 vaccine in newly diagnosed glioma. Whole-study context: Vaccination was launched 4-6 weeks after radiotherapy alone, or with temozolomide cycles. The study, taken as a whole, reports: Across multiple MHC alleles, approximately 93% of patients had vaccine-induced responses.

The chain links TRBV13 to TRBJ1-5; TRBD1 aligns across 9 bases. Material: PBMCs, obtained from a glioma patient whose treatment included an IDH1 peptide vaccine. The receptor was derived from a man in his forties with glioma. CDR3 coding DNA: TGTGCCAGCAGCTTATCGGGGGGACAGGGTGGGCCTTATAGCAATCAGCCCCAGCATTTT. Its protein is CASSLSGGQGGPYSNQPQHF.